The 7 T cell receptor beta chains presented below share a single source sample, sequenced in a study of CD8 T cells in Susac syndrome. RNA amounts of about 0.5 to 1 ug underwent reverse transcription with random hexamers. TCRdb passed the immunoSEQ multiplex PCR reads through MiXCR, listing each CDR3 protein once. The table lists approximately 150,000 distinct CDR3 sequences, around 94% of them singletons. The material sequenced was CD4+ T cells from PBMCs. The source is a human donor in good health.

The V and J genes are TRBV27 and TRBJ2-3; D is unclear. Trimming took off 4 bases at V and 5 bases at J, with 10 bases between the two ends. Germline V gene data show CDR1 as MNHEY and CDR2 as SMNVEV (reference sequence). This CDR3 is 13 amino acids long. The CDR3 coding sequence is TGTGCCAGCAGTTCCCCACTCAAAGATACGCAGTATTTT. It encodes CASSSPLKDTQYF.

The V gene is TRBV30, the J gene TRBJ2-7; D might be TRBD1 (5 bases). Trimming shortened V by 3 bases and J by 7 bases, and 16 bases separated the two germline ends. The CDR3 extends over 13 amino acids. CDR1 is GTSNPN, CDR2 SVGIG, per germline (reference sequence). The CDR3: CAWRPAGLGEQYF. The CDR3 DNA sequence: TGTGCCTGGAGACCAGCAGGGTTAGGTGAGCAGTACTTC.

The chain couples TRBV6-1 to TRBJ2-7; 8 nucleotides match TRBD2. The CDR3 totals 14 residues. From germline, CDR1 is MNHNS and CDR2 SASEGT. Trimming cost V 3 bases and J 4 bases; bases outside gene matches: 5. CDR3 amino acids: CASSDRSGSYEQYF. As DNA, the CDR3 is TGTGCCAGCAGTGACAGAAGCGGGAGTTACGAGCAGTACTTC.

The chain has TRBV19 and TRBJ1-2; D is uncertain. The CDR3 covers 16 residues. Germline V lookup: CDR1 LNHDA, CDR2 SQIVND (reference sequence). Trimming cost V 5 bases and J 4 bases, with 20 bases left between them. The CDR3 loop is CASSSRGEASRYGYTF. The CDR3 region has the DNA TGTGCCAGTAGTTCCCGCGGAGAGGCTTCTCGCTATGGCTACACCTTC.

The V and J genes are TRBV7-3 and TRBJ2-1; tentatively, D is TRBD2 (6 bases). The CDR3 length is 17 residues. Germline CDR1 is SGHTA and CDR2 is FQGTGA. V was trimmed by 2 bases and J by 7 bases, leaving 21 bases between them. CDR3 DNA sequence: TGTGCCAGCAGCTTAGATCCCCCAGGAGGAGGGTTAAATGAGCAGTTCTTC. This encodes CASSLDPPGGGLNEQFF.

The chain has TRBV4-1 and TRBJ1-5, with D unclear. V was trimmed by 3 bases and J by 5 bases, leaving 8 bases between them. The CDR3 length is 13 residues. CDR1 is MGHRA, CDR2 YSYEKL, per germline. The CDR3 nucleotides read TGCGCCAGCAGCCAGACTGAATATCAGCCCCAGCATTTT. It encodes CASSQTEYQPQHF.

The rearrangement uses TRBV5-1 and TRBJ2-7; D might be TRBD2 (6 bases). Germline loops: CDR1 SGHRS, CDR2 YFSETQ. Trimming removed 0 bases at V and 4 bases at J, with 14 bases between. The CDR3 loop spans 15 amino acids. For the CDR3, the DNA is TGCGCCAGCAGCTTGGACGCTCTAGGGACTTACGAGCAGTACTTC. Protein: CASSLDALGTYEQYF.